The 19 T cell receptor beta chains presented below share a single source sample, sequenced in a study of cytomegalovirus exposure and HLA in healthy donors (dated by TCRdb to 2017 to 2019). Library prep was done by the immunoSEQ multiplex PCR assay. For the multiplex PCR, a mixture combining 60 forward primers for TCR Vbeta segments and 13 reverse primers for TCR Jbeta segments was used. The clones in this table, taken by TCRdb from immuneACCESS, are in-frame only. Not every clone is retained; where verified, under half of the shortfall comes from an unresolved V gene, and the cause of the rest is unknown. The sample table records about 180,000 clones; about 85% of these occur just once. 1% of the sample comes from the top ten. Sequenced: PBMCs. The receptors derive from a boy aged 2-9 years in good health and CMV-seronegative.

This chain uses TRBV7-2 with TRBJ1-5; perhaps TRBD1 as D (5 bases). The CDR3 runs 13 residues. Trimming took 5 bases from V and 5 from J, leaving 10 bases between them. Germline assignment: CDR1 SGHTA and CDR2 FQGNSA. The chain's CDR3 is CASSVDRDQPQHF. DNA of the CDR3: TGTGCCAGCAGCGTTGACAGAGATCAGCCCCAGCATTTT.

The chain is built from TRBV7-7 and TRBJ2-3; TRBD1 aligns across 9 bases. The germline V gene encodes CDR1 SSHAT and CDR2 FNYEAQ (reference sequence). This CDR3 has 13 amino acids. The CDR3 protein is CAIKDRGTDTQYF. The DNA for the CDR3 is TGTGCTATCAAGGACAGGGGAACAGATACGCAGTATTTT.

The chain joins TRBV20-1 to TRBJ2-3; D gene ambiguous. The CDR3 totals 11 residues. The V gene's germline CDR1 is DFQATT and CDR2 SNEGSKA (reference sequence). With 7 bases removed from V and 6 bases from J, the gap between germline ends came to 11 bases. The CDR3 loop reads CSVRRPDTQYF. The CDR3 DNA is TGCAGTGTAAGGAGACCCGATACGCAGTATTTT.

The chain joins TRBV10-3 to TRBJ2-1, with 8 bases aligning to TRBD2. The CDR3 consists of 15 residues. The V and J ends lost 2 bases and 5 bases, in that order; junction bases with no gene match: 5. Germline values: CDR1 ENHRY, CDR2 SYGVKD. CDR3 sequence reads: CAISEGLALNNEQFF. CDR3 in DNA: TGTGCCATCAGTGAGGGACTAGCTCTCAACAATGAGCAGTTCTTC.

This chain links TRBV6-1 with TRBJ2-5, with D possibly TRBD1 on 5 matching bases. Germline lookup yields CDR1 MNHNS and CDR2 SASEGT. The CDR3 runs to 13 residues. Trimming shortened V by 3 bases and J by 5 bases, and 10 bases separated the two germline ends. This CDR3 reads CASSDSGLETQYF. CDR3 DNA: TGTGCCAGCAGTGACTCAGGGTTGGAGACCCAGTACTTC.

The chain uses TRBV2 and TRBJ1-2; 7 bases match TRBD1. CDR3 length equals 12 residues. Trimming took 6 bases from V and 6 from J; bases not matched to a gene: 4. Germline values: CDR1 SNHLY, CDR2 FYNNEI. The CDR3 DNA reads as TGTGCCAGCAGGGGGGACAGCCATGGCTACACCTTC. This codes for CASRGDSHGYTF.

This chain joins TRBV7-8 and TRBJ1-2, with a weak D call TRBD1 (5 bases). Trimming left V 6 bases short and J 8 bases short, with 16 bases between. The CDR3 length is 13 residues. Germline V lookup: CDR1 SGHVS, CDR2 FQNEAQ. DNA of the CDR3: TGTGCCAGCAGGGATAGGGCAGGGTCCGGCTACACCTTC. It translates to CASRDRAGSGYTF.

The chain uses TRBV30 and TRBJ2-3; D gene unclear. The germline V and J ends were trimmed by 4 bases and 0 bases, with 11 bases remaining between them. The CDR3 is made up of 14 amino acids. Per the germline V gene, CDR1 is GTSNPN and CDR2 is SVGIG (reference sequence). CDR3 sequence (DNA): TGTGCCTGGAATCGGCAGGTGAGCACAGATACGCAGTATTTT. Its protein is CAWNRQVSTDTQYF.

The chain is built from TRBV7-3 and TRBJ2-1, with 8 bases matching TRBD1. CDR1 is SGHTA, CDR2 FQGTGA, per germline. This CDR3 is built from 14 residues. V shed 5 bases and J 6 bases; nucleotides not matched to a gene: 6. CDR3 sequence: CASSGTGGTNEQFF. The CDR3 DNA sequence: TGTGCCAGCAGCGGGACAGGTGGGACCAATGAGCAGTTCTTC.

The DNA for the CDR3 is TGTGCCAGCAGCTTACGACAGGGCGAGAACACTGAAGCTTTCTTT. Translated: CASSLRQGENTEAFF. The rearrangement links TRBV5-5 to TRBJ1-1; 7 bases are a match to TRBD1. V lost 2 bases, J lost 1 base, and 5 bases stayed unmatched. Germline V gene lookup returns CDR1 SGHKS and CDR2 YYEKEE (reference sequence). The CDR3 extends over 15 amino acids.

CDR3 coding DNA: TGTGCCAGCAGTTCTCCCGGGACAGGCACCGATGGCTACACCTTC. The encoded protein is CASSSPGTGTDGYTF. The chain carries TRBV28 and TRBJ1-2; TRBD1 matches 8 bases. CDR1 MDHEN and CDR2 SYDVKM come from the germline V gene. The V segment lost 4 bases and the J segment 6 bases; nucleotides outside the gene matches: 10. This CDR3 is built from 15 residues.

This chain links TRBV18 with TRBJ2-3; D is unresolved. This CDR3 is 14 amino acids long. The V gene lost 3 bases and the J gene lost 2 bases, with 9 bases spanning the gap. Germline V gives CDR1 KGHSH, CDR2 LQKENI. The CDR3 reads CASSPLSSTDTQYF. For the CDR3, the DNA is TGTGCCAGCTCACCCCTATCTTCCACAGATACGCAGTATTTT.

The chain links TRBV5-4 to TRBJ1-5, with 9 bases identical to TRBD1. J was trimmed by 7 bases and V by 4 bases; bases with no gene match: 6. The CDR3 loop spans 14 amino acids. Germline CDR1 and CDR2: SGHNT and YYREEE (reference sequence). The CDR3 bases are TGTGCCAGCAGCCGACAGGGGGAAGACCAGCCCCAGCATTTT. Translated: CASSRQGEDQPQHF.

The genes are TRBV7-9 and TRBJ2-1, with a tentative D call TRBD2 (6 bases). Trimming stripped 11 bases from V and 6 bases from J, with 17 bases between. CDR3 size: 13 residues. Per the germline V gene, CDR1 is SEHNR and CDR2 is FQNEAQ (reference sequence). The CDR3 region is CASMGGLGNEQFF. The CDR3 nucleotides read TGTGCCTCGATGGGGGGTTTAGGCAATGAGCAGTTCTTC.

V usage is TRBV6-1 and J usage is TRBJ2-7, with no clear D. CDR1 and CDR2 (germline): MNHNS, SASEGT. V was pared by 2 bases and J by 0 bases, with 8 bases between. CDR3 length: 14 amino acids. CDR3 sequence reads: CASSEQVSSYEQYV. CDR3 sequence (DNA): TGTGCCAGCAGTGAACAGGTGAGCTCCTACGAGCAGTACGTC.

This clone was picked up one time. This chain connects TRBV18 to TRBJ2-7, with 11 bases identical to TRBD1. V trimming: 3 bases; J trimming: 4 bases; junction bases outside the gene matches: 5. This CDR3 contains 15 residues. Germline CDR1 reads KGHSH; CDR2 reads LQKENI. The CDR3 is CASSPTGTGGYEQYF. As DNA, the CDR3 is TGTGCCAGCTCACCCACCGGGACAGGGGGTTACGAGCAGTACTTC.

The chain combines TRBV20-1 with TRBJ2-7; tentative D call: TRBD1 (5 bases). V was trimmed by 6 bases and J by 4 bases, leaving 10 bases between them. CDR3 size: 11 residues. In germline, CDR1 is DFQATT, CDR2 SNEGSKA (reference sequence). The CDR3 DNA is TGCAGTGCGGGAAGGGGTTACGAGCAGTACTTC. It codes for CSAGRGYEQYF.

The rearrangement links TRBV5-1 to TRBJ2-3; D gene unclear. The CDR3 runs 15 residues. V lost 4 bases and J 0 bases, leaving 12 bases between the germline ends. Per the germline V gene, CDR1 is SGHRS and CDR2 is YFSETQ. The CDR3 is CASSPPTESTDTQYF. The CDR3 bases are TGCGCCAGCAGCCCCCCCACGGAGAGCACAGATACGCAGTATTTT.

This chain uses TRBV5-1 with TRBJ2-1; tentative D call: TRBD1 (6 bases). CDR1 SGHRS and CDR2 YFSETQ come from the germline V gene. The CDR3 totals 15 residues. V lost 1 base and J lost 6, with 14 bases in between. CDR3 DNA sequence: TGCGCCAGCAGCTTGTGGGATCAGGGGCGCAATGAGCAGTTCTTC. Translating it yields CASSLWDQGRNEQFF.